This record looks at one TCR beta chain sequence and its context. This entry is derived from a study of blood T cell repertoires in COVID-19. Data came from immunoSEQ multiplex PCR; TCRdb stores just in-frame clones and leaves some out. The sample holds about 270,000 clones, about 86% seen once. This CDR3 spans 14 amino acids. The germline gives CDR1 SEHNR, CDR2 FQNEAQ (reference sequence). Trimming at V came to 2 bases and at J to 2 bases, leaving 2 bases not matched to a gene. The specimen was peripheral blood. V gene TRBV7-9 combines with J gene TRBJ1-2; TRBD1 agrees at 7 bases. This sequence originates from a woman aged 70-85 years with COVID-19, enrolled during active disease. The CDR3 nucleotides are TGTGCCAGCAGCTTACAACAGGGGAACTATGGCTACACCTTC. Translation: CASSLQQGNYGYTF.